This entry lists 4 T cell receptor beta chains sequenced from one sample in a study of OX40 agonist ivuxolimab in advanced cancers. Data came from immunoSEQ multiplex PCR; TCRdb stores just in-frame clones and leaves some out. The data contain tens of thousands of clones, more than 75% of them seen just once; the ten biggest clones take up 0.3% to 0.45%. This specimen consisted of CD4+ or CD8+ T cells sorted from blood, obtained in a trial of the OX40 agonist ivuxolimab. These receptor sequences come from an adult with an advanced solid tumor such as melanoma, head and neck, liver or kidney cancer.

The chain has TRBV7-9 and TRBJ1-5, with TRBD1 as a possible D gene (6 bases). The V end lost 4 bases, the J end lost 6 bases, and 13 bases lay between the germline ends. Germline V gene data show CDR1 as SEHNR and CDR2 as FQNEAQ (reference sequence). The CDR3 is 14 residues long. The CDR3 loop reads CASSSTGFAQPQHF. The CDR3 region has the DNA TGTGCCAGCAGCTCTACAGGGTTTGCTCAGCCCCAGCATTTT. The full variable domain, its missing parts supplied by reference TRBV7-9 and TRBJ1-5, is DTGVSQNPRHKITKRGQNVTFRCDPISEHNRLYWYRQTLGQGPEFLTYFQNEAQLEKSRLLSDRFSAERPKGSFSTLEIQRTEQGDSAMYLCASSSTGFAQPQHFGDGTRLSIL.

This clone was counted a few times. The rearrangement joins TRBV5-1 to TRBJ2-1; 11 bases map to TRBD1. Germline V gene data show CDR1 as SGHRS and CDR2 as YFSETQ. Trimming removed 2 bases from V and 6 bases from J; junction bases left unmatched: 1. The CDR3 contains 14 residues. The CDR3 nucleotides read TGCGCCAGCAGCTTCGGACAGGGGGCCAATGAGCAGTTCTTC. This encodes CASSFGQGANEQFF. Supplemented by reference TRBV5-1 and TRBJ2-1, the full variable domain reads KAGVTQTPRYLIKTRGQQVTLSCSPISGHRSVSWYQQTPGQGLQFLFEYFSETQRNKGNFPGRFSGRQFSNSRSEMNVSTLELGDSALYLCASSFGQGANEQFFGPGTRLTVL.

For the CDR3, the DNA is TGCAGCGTCAGAGACCCATCTAGGGGGACCCAGTACTTC. It codes for CSVRDPSRGTQYF. The chain has TRBV29-1 and TRBJ2-5; weak D call: TRBD1 (5 bases). From germline, CDR1 is SQVTM and CDR2 ANQGSEA. V lost 6 bases and J 7 bases, leaving 18 bases between the germline ends. CDR3 length: 13 residues.

V is TRBV4-3 and J is TRBJ1-6; TRBD1 matches 9 bases. With 5 bases clipped from V and 2 bases from J, the junction kept 7 bases outside the gene matches. CDR3 length: 17 amino acids. CDR1 is LGHNA, CDR2 YSLEER, per germline. The CDR3 DNA is TGCGCCAGCAGCTTTCGGGGGACAGGGACCTATAATTCACCCCTCCACTTT. Protein: CASSFRGTGTYNSPLHF.